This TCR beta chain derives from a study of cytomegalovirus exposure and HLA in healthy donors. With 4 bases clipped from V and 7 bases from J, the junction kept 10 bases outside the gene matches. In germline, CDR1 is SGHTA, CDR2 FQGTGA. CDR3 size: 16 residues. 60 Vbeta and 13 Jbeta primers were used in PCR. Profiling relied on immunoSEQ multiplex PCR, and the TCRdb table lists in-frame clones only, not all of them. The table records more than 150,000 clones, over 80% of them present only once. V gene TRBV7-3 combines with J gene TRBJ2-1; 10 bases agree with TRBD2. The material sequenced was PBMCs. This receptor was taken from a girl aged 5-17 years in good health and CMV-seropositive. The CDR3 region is CASSWFGTSDGNEQFF. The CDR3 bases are TGTGCCAGCAGCTGGTTCGGGACTAGCGATGGTAATGAGCAGTTCTTC. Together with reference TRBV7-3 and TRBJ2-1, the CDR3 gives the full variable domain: GAGVSQTPSNKVTEKGKYVELRCDPISGHTALYWYRQSLGQGPEFLIYFQGTGAADDSGLPNDRFFAVRPEGSVSTLKIQRTERGDSAVYLCASSWFGTSDGNEQFFGPGTRLTVL.